This TCR beta chain is drawn from a study of blood T cell repertoires in COVID-19. Background on the study: Specimens from acute and convalescent COVID-19 originated in the United States, Italy and Spain.

Enrolled through a virtual design, the participants were between 18 and 89 years of age and came from about two dozen US areas. Cohorts were assigned according to the clinical history that participants reported. Donors of Cohort 3 who recovered were those that had two negative PCRs, clearance, or symptom resolution. Libraries were prepared by immunoSEQ multiplex PCR; TCRdb keeps only in-frame clonotypes and omits some of them. The table shows about 440,000 clones, with about 92% occurring only once. This TCR derives from a man aged 18 to 29 who had recovered from COVID-19. The sequencing sample was made of PBMCs or T cells enriched from blood (not recorded which).

The CDR3: CASSLAGGYGYTF. In DNA form, the CDR3 reads TGTGCCAGCAGCTTAGCAGGGGGCTATGGCTACACCTTC. The V and J genes are TRBV11-2 and TRBJ1-2; 7 bases align to TRBD1. V shed 1 base, J shed 4 bases, and the junction held 0 bases outside the gene matches. CDR3 length: 13 amino acids. Per germline, CDR1 SGHAT and CDR2 FQNNGV.